The following is a T cell receptor (beta chain) sequence with its context. This entry belongs to a study of PD-1 blockade in classical Hodgkin lymphoma. This CDR3 is 18 amino acids long. The V gene lost 5 bases and the J gene lost 4 bases, with 26 bases spanning the gap. Germline V CDR1 and CDR2: SGHTS, YDEGEE. Clones were sequenced by immunoSEQ multiplex PCR, and TCRdb holds only the in-frame ones, with some missing. The sample lists 4,000 to 4,500 clones, about 80% occurring once. Each patient's relapse followed autologous stem cell transplantation, and brentuximab vedotin exposure varied. The rearrangement joins TRBV5-8 to TRBJ2-3; D is uncertain. Sequenced here: peripheral blood mononuclear cells (PBMCs), sampled at baseline. The TCR sequence derives from a human donor with classical Hodgkin lymphoma. DNA of the CDR3: TGTGCCAGCAGTCACGATGACCAGGCCCCCAGCCAGCCAGATACGCAGTATTTT. Its protein is CASSHDDQAPSQPDTQYF.